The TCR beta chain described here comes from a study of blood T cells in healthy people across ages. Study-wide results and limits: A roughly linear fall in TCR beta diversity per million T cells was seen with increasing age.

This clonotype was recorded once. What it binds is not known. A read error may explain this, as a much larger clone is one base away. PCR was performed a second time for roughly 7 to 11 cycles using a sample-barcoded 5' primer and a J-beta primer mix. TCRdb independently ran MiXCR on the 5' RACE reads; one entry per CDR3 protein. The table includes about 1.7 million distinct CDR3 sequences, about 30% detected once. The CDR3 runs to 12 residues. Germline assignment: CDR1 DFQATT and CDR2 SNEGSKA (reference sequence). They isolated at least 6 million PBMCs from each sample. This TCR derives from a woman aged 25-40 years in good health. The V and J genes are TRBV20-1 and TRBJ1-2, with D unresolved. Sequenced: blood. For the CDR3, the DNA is TGCAGGGCTACCAGCGGTGATTCTGGCTACACCTTC. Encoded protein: CRATSGDSGYTF.